This T cell receptor (beta chain) was found in a study of vaccination effects on CD4 cells after COVID-19. Study results and caveats: In healthy vaccinees, only 1 of 255 vaccine-induced clones cross-reacted with common cold coronaviruses. Infection- and vaccine-induced clones contracted markedly late after vaccination.

To note about this clone: What it binds is not known.

Isolation of CD4+ T cells took place after 10 to 11 days of culture. The vaccine given was either BNT162b2 or mRNA-1273, in two doses. The V end lost 4 bases, the J end lost 5 bases, and 12 bases lay between the germline ends. Germline CDR1 SGHRS, CDR2 YFSETQ. This CDR3 comprises 14 residues. Clones were read by immunoSEQ multiplex PCR, and TCRdb kept only the in-frame ones, dropping some. The sample has tens of thousands of clones; roughly 80% are singletons. The clonotype originates from a human donor who received a COVID-19 vaccine. The material was CD4+ T cells from PBMCs cultured without peptide, obtained after COVID-19 vaccination. The chain joins TRBV5-1 to TRBJ1-4; perhaps TRBD1 as D (5 bases). This CDR3 reads CASSKGRLNEKLFF. CDR3 bases: TGCGCCAGCAGCAAGGGACGGTTGAATGAAAAACTGTTTTTT.